Listed below are T cell receptor beta chains from one sample, sequenced in a study of cytomegalovirus exposure and HLA in healthy donors. Sequenced by immunoSEQ multiplex PCR; TCRdb stores in-frame clones only, minus some. The top ten clones hold roughly 3% of a sample with under 130,000 clones, 60% to 80% of them seen once. Sequenced: PBMCs. The receptor source for this set is a man in his thirties or forties in good health and CMV-seronegative. Each CDR3 is given with its conserved first and last residue. D genes are given only for firm matches. Expanded clones are given a class, and other clones once, few, many or no size at all.

>NA|TRBJ1-4|TRBV18|NA
CASSPSGASEKLFF
TGTGCCAGCTCACCTAGCGGAGCAAGCGAAAAACTGTTTTTT
>NA|TRBJ2-7|TRBV7-3|NA
CASSLIPGHEQYF
TGTGCCAGCAGCTTAATACCAGGGCACGAGCAGTACTTC
>TRBD1|TRBJ2-7|TRBV30|NA
CAWSLDRAYEQYF
TGTGCCTGGAGTTTAGACAGGGCCTACGAGCAGTACTTC
>NA|TRBJ2-1|TRBV6-5|NA
CASSYRGYPNEQFF
TGTGCCAGCAGTTACAGGGGGTACCCCAATGAGCAGTTCTTC
>TRBD1|TRBJ2-5|TRBV29-1|NA
CSARTGRETQYF
TGCAGCGCCCGGACAGGGAGGGAGACCCAGTACTTC
>TRBD1|TRBJ2-1|TRBV11-3|NA
CASSSTGVGNNEQFF
TGTGCCAGCAGCTCTACAGGGGTGGGGAACAATGAGCAGTTCTTC
>TRBD1|TRBJ2-1|TRBV25-1|NA
CASSETGDSLIEQFF
TGTGCCAGCAGTGAGACAGGGGACTCCCTTATTGAGCAGTTCTTC
>NA|TRBJ1-2|TRBV7-2|few
CASSRGQADGYTF
TGTGCCAGCAGCCGCGGGCAGGCCGATGGCTACACCTTC
>NA|TRBJ2-6|TRBV10-3|once
CAISGQQGSSGANVLTF
TGTGCCATCAGTGGGCAACAGGGCTCCTCTGGGGCCAACGTCCTGACTTTC
>TRBD1|TRBJ2-7|TRBV11-2|once
CASSLDRGQGTYEQYF
TGTGCCAGCAGCTTAGATCGGGGACAGGGGACCTACGAGCAGTACTTC
>NA|TRBJ1-3|TRBV7-2|NA
CASSSGVTGNTIYF
TGTGCCAGCAGCTCCGGGGTGACTGGAAACACCATATATTTT
>NA|TRBJ1-2|TRBV19|NA
CASRPRGELYGYTF
TGTGCCAGTCGCCCCAGGGGCGAACTCTATGGCTACACCTTC
>NA|TRBJ2-2|TRBV28|NA
CASSPPTYTGELFF
TGTGCCAGCAGCCCTCCGACTTACACCGGGGAGCTGTTTTTT
>NA|TRBJ1-5|TRBV18|NA
CASSPYRDNQPQHF
TGTGCCAGCTCACCCTACCGGGACAATCAGCCCCAGCATTTT
>NA|TRBJ1-1|TRBV7-9|NA
CASSLAGQGKTEAFF
TGTGCCAGCAGCTTAGCGGGGCAGGGCAAAACTGAAGCTTTCTTT
>NA|TRBJ2-5|TRBV20-1|NA
CSARGPETQYF
TGCAGTGCTAGGGGCCCAGAGACCCAGTACTTC
>NA|TRBJ1-5|TRBV19|NA
CASSIRVDSNQPQHF
TGTGCCAGTAGTATACGGGTGGATAGCAATCAGCCCCAGCATTTT
>NA|TRBJ2-3|TRBV12-2|NA
CASRQVVPAGMGTDTQYF
TGTGCAAGTCGCCAAGTCGTACCAGCGGGAATGGGGACAGATACGCAGTATTTT
>TRBD2|TRBJ2-5|TRBV7-3|NA
CASSLNGGSRETQYF
TGTGCCAGCAGCTTAAATGGCGGGAGTAGGGAGACCCAGTACTTC
>TRBD2|TRBJ2-7|TRBV7-3|NA
CASSSGGPKYF
TGTGCCAGCAGCAGCGGGGGGCCAAAGTACTTC
>NA|TRBJ2-7|TRBV2|few
CASSERSGGNVKQYF
TGTGCCAGCAGTGAAAGGTCAGGAGGGAATGTTAAGCAGTACTTC
>NA|TRBJ2-2|TRBV5-5|NA
CASSARVWASTGELFF
TGTGCCAGCAGCGCCAGGGTGTGGGCCTCCACCGGGGAGCTGTTTTTT
>NA|TRBJ2-7|TRBV2|NA
CASSSDSYEQYF
TGTGCCAGCAGTAGCGACTCCTACGAGCAGTACTTC
>NA|TRBJ2-1|TRBV25-1|few
CASSIGQYLGNEQFF
TGTGCCAGCAGTATCGGACAGTATTTGGGCAATGAGCAGTTCTTC
>NA|TRBJ2-7|TRBV11-2|NA
CASSLQGLEQYF
TGTGCCAGCAGCTTACAGGGCCTCGAGCAGTACTTC
>TRBD1|TRBJ1-2|TRBV19|NA
CASSARQGAWDGYTF
TGTGCCAGTAGTGCGCGACAGGGGGCATGGGATGGCTACACCTTC
>NA|TRBJ1-2|TRBV4-3|NA
CASSQVLLDRSNYGYTF
TGCGCCAGCAGCCAAGTCCTTTTAGACAGGTCTAACTATGGCTACACCTTC
>NA|TRBJ1-1|TRBV7-9|NA
CASSPPGTPVHTEAFF
TGTGCCAGCAGCCCTCCCGGGACACCCGTCCACACTGAAGCTTTCTTT